This passage covers 32 T cell receptor beta chains from one sample sequenced in a study of OX40 agonist ivuxolimab in advanced cancers. Repertoires were generated with immunoSEQ multiplex PCR, while TCRdb's copy carries only in-frame clones and drops some. The sample includes almost 85,000 clones, 85% to 90% of them seen just once. The material sequenced was CD4+ or CD8+ T cells sorted from blood, taken in a trial of the OX40 agonist ivuxolimab. These receptors originate from an adult with an advanced solid tumor such as melanoma, head and neck, liver or kidney cancer.

This chain uses TRBV27 with TRBJ2-5, with no clear D. The CDR3 spans 13 residues. V lost 1 base to trimming and J lost 5 bases, with 8 bases between them. Germline V gene data show CDR1 as MNHEY and CDR2 as SMNVEV (reference sequence). The CDR3 reads CASSLYPGETQYF. CDR3 nucleotides: TGTGCCAGCAGTTTATACCCCGGGGAGACCCAGTACTTC.

The CDR3 DNA reads TGTGCCAGCAGTTACGGGACAGGGGGCAGACGGTACGGCTACACCTTC. Amino acids: CASSYGTGGRRYGYTF. The chain recombines TRBV6-5 with TRBJ1-2, with 12 bases lining up with TRBD1. Trimming removed 2 bases from V and 8 bases from J; junction bases left unmatched: 9. Germline V gene sequence: CDR1 MNHEY, CDR2 SVGAGI. The CDR3 loop spans 16 amino acids.

The chain links TRBV27 to TRBJ2-5; D not certain. This CDR3 has 14 residues. With 3 bases removed from V and 2 bases from J, the gap between germline ends came to 10 bases. The germline V gene has CDR1 MNHEY and CDR2 SMNVEV (reference sequence). The CDR3 DNA sequence: TGTGCCAGCAGTTTCCACGGATCTCAAGAGACCCAGTACTTC. This codes for CASSFHGSQETQYF.

The chain couples TRBV6-1 to TRBJ1-1; D is undetermined. Trimming left V 2 bases short and J 3 bases short, with 10 bases between. Germline V gene data show CDR1 as MNHNS and CDR2 as SASEGT. This CDR3 has 14 amino acids. CDR3 in DNA: TGTGCCAGCAGTGAATACGGTACCGACACTGAAGCTTTCTTT. Translating gives CASSEYGTDTEAFF.

The rearrangement links TRBV5-4 to TRBJ2-3, with D unclear. Germline CDR1 reads SGHNT; CDR2 reads YYREEE (reference sequence). The V gene lost 1 base and the J gene lost 0 bases, with 3 bases spanning the gap. This CDR3 is 13 amino acids long. Here the CDR3 DNA reads TGTGCCAGCAGCTTGAGTAGCACAGATACGCAGTATTTT. Its translation: CASSLSSTDTQYF.

This clone was recorded a few times. The V and J genes are TRBV4-1 and TRBJ1-6; perhaps TRBD1 as D (5 bases). CDR1 and CDR2 (germline): MGHRA, YSYEKL. This CDR3 has 12 amino acids. V was trimmed by 3 bases and J by 12 bases, leaving 9 bases between them. Written as DNA, the CDR3 is TGCGCCAGCAGCCACTTAGGGGAACCCCTCCACTTT. Its protein is CASSHLGEPLHF.

About this clone itself: At one end, the junction sequence differs from germline, possibly due to a read error. The V gene is TRBV11-1, the J gene TRBJ2-1; maybe TRBD2 (5 bases). Per the germline V gene, CDR1 is SGHAT and CDR2 is FQDESV (reference sequence). CDR3 length: 13 amino acids. This chain's CDR3 is CASSLARYNEQFF. Here the CDR3 DNA reads TGTGCCAGCAGCCTAGCACGTTACAATGAGCAGTTCTTC.

V usage is TRBV5-1 and J usage is TRBJ1-1; 7 bases agree with TRBD1. The CDR3 loop spans 12 amino acids. CDR1 SGHRS and CDR2 YFSETQ come from the germline V gene. V shed 2 bases, J shed 8 bases, and the junction held 3 bases outside the gene matches. CDR3 loop: CASSFKQGEAFF. As DNA, the CDR3 is TGCGCCAGCAGCTTTAAACAGGGGGAAGCTTTCTTT.

V is TRBV2 and J is TRBJ2-3, with 10 bases fitting TRBD2. Trimming cost V 10 bases and J 6 bases; bases outside gene matches: 10. CDR1 and CDR2 from the germline V gene are SNHLY and FYNNEI. The CDR3 covers 14 residues. The CDR3 here is CATILAGGADTQYF. As DNA, the CDR3 is TGTGCCACTATCTTAGCGGGGGGTGCCGATACGCAGTATTTT.

The chain employs TRBV2 and TRBJ1-1; tentative D call: TRBD1 (6 bases). V lost 5 bases and J 1 base, leaving 11 bases between the germline ends. CDR1 SNHLY and CDR2 FYNNEI come from the germline V gene. The CDR3 extends over 14 amino acids. CDR3 nucleotide sequence: TGTGCCAGCAGTCTGGACAGTACGAACACTGAAGCTTTCTTT. It is translated as CASSLDSTNTEAFF. Together with reference TRBV2 and TRBJ1-1, the CDR3 gives the full variable domain: EPEVTQTPSHQVTQMGQEVILRCVPISNHLYFYWYRQILGQKVEFLVSFYNNEISEKSEIFDDQFSVERPDGSNFTLKIRSTKLEDSAMYFCASSLDSTNTEAFFGQGTRLTVV.

This chain links TRBV18 with TRBJ1-1; TRBD1 might be the D (6 bases). In germline, CDR1 is KGHSH, CDR2 LQKENI. The V gene lost 11 bases and the J gene lost 1 base, with 14 bases spanning the gap. The CDR3 is made up of 13 amino acids. DNA of the CDR3: TGTGCCTTAAGCAGGGGCGAGAACACTGAAGCTTTCTTT. This gives the protein CALSRGENTEAFF.

The chain is built from TRBV14 and TRBJ2-7; 8 bases agree with TRBD2. The junction had 4 bases not matched to a gene; V was cut back by 0 bases and J by 3 bases. This CDR3 has 15 residues. The germline V gene has CDR1 SGHDN and CDR2 FVKESK. The CDR3 nucleotides read TGTGCCAGCAGCCAAGATAGCGGGACATTCTACGAGCAGTACTTC. This codes for CASSQDSGTFYEQYF.

The rearrangement uses TRBV7-9 and TRBJ1-1, with 10 bases fitting TRBD1. The CDR3 runs to 14 residues. The V and J ends lost 9 bases and 6 bases, in that order; junction bases with no gene match: 10. The germline CDR1 and CDR2 sequences are SEHNR and FQNEAQ (reference sequence). In nucleotides, the CDR3 is TGTGCCAGTCACGGGACAGGGGTATGGGCTGAAGCTTTCTTT. It yields the protein CASHGTGVWAEAFF.

The chain recombines TRBV6-4 with TRBJ1-6; perhaps TRBD1 as D (5 bases). Trimming took 8 bases from V and 6 from J, leaving 17 bases between them. The CDR3 loop spans 15 amino acids. The germline V gene has CDR1 MRHNA and CDR2 SNTAGT. The CDR3 loop reads CASLLGETSNSPLHF. CDR3 bases: TGTGCCAGCCTTTTGGGGGAAACCTCTAATTCACCCCTCCACTTT.

V gene TRBV30 combines with J gene TRBJ2-7; D possibly corresponds to TRBD2 (6 bases). Per germline, CDR1 GTSNPN and CDR2 SVGIG (reference sequence). There are 13 residues in the CDR3. Trimming took 1 base from V and 6 from J, leaving 13 bases between them. CDR3 sequence (DNA): TGTGCCTGGAGTGGACTAGTTCTATCCGAGCAGTACTTC. Translating gives CAWSGLVLSEQYF.

This clone is a singleton in its sample. The rearrangement links TRBV10-3 to TRBJ2-1; 9 positions match TRBD2. This CDR3 has 15 amino acids. CDR1 is ENHRY, CDR2 SYGVKD, per germline. J was trimmed by 8 bases and V by 6 bases; bases with no gene match: 11. Written as DNA, the CDR3 is TGTGCCATCAGGGTCGCGGTAGCGGGAGAGGATGAGCAGTTCTTC. Translating it yields CAIRVAVAGEDEQFF.

The gene calls are TRBV5-1 and TRBJ1-1, with unresolved D. From germline, CDR1 is SGHRS and CDR2 YFSETQ. The V gene lost 1 base and the J gene lost 0 bases, with 10 bases spanning the gap. The CDR3 has 15 amino acids. The CDR3 reads CASSLSATLNTEAFF. The CDR3 DNA follows: TGCGCCAGCAGCTTGTCAGCCACTCTGAACACTGAAGCTTTCTTT.

The rearrangement joins TRBV7-2 to TRBJ2-7; D not certain. Looked up from germline, CDR1 is SGHTA and CDR2 is FQGNSA. This CDR3 comprises 11 residues. Trimming removed 5 bases from V and 5 bases from J, with 7 bases in between. CDR3 sequence: CASSGFDEQYF. The CDR3 bases are TGTGCCAGCAGCGGCTTCGACGAGCAGTACTTC.

V and J are TRBV7-3 and TRBJ2-7; possibly TRBD2 for D (6 bases). V was cut by 2 bases and J by 4 bases, with 12 bases left in between. The CDR3 has 14 amino acids. The V gene's germline CDR1 is SGHTA and CDR2 FQGTGA. CDR3 residues: CASSLGGRVYEQYF. The CDR3, as DNA: TGTGCCAGCAGCTTAGGGGGGAGAGTTTACGAGCAGTACTTC. Based on the CDR3 plus reference TRBV7-3 and TRBJ2-7, the full variable domain is GAGVSQTPSNKVTEKGKYVELRCDPISGHTALYWYRQSLGQGPEFLIYFQGTGAADDSGLPNDRFFAVRPEGSVSTLKIQRTERGDSAVYLCASSLGGRVYEQYFGPGTRLTVT.

V and J are TRBV5-1 and TRBJ1-2; 9 nucleotides line up with TRBD1. V gave up 4 bases and J gave up 4 bases; unmatched junction bases: 11. Germline V gene lookup returns CDR1 SGHRS and CDR2 YFSETQ. The CDR3 has 16 residues. CDR3 DNA sequence: TGCGCCAGCAGCCCCTCCGGGACAGGGTGGTTCTATGGCTACACCTTC. Translating it yields CASSPSGTGWFYGYTF.

This sequence joins TRBV11-2 and TRBJ2-2, with 9 bases lining up with TRBD2. The germline CDR1 and CDR2 sequences are SGHAT and FQNNGV. V was clipped by 3 bases and J by 0 bases; unmatched bases: 8. CDR3 length: 18 amino acids. The CDR3 protein is CASSLRGSGGSNTGELFF. The CDR3 DNA is TGTGCCAGCAGCTTGAGGGGCAGCGGGGGGTCGAACACCGGGGAGCTGTTTTTT.

The chain is built from TRBV2 and TRBJ2-7, with a weak D call TRBD1 (5 bases). This CDR3 has 12 amino acids. In germline, CDR1 is SNHLY, CDR2 FYNNEI. V dropped 10 bases and J dropped 10 bases, with 20 bases sitting between them. The CDR3 reads CAILGAAMEQYF. The CDR3 DNA follows: TGTGCCATTTTAGGGGCAGCCATGGAACAGTACTTC.

CDR3 sequence (DNA): TGTGCCAGCACCCTGGGGGAGGGGTCTAACTATGGCTACACCTTC. Its translation: CASTLGEGSNYGYTF. V gene TRBV4-2 combines with J gene TRBJ1-2; TRBD1 might be the D (5 bases). This CDR3 comprises 15 residues. Looked up from germline, CDR1 is LGHNA and CDR2 is YNFKEQ. The V end lost 7 bases, the J end lost 0 bases, and 15 bases lay between the germline ends.

This clone was recorded once. This chain uses TRBV15 with TRBJ2-3, with 10 positions matching TRBD2. CDR1 and CDR2 (germline): LNHNV, YYDKDF (reference sequence). The CDR3 spans 16 residues. The J segment lost 2 bases and the V segment lost 3 bases, leaving 5 bases of the junction unmatched. CDR3 coding DNA: TGTGCCACCAGCAGTGGAGCGGGGGGGGTCACAGATACGCAGTATTTT. It is translated as CATSSGAGGVTDTQYF.

The V and J genes are TRBV5-1 and TRBJ2-7, with 8 nucleotides matching TRBD1. Trimming removed 1 base from V and 4 bases from J; junction bases left unmatched: 10. Germline CDR1 is SGHRS and CDR2 is YFSETQ. The CDR3 has 16 amino acids. CDR3 region: CASSLRSGGTAYEQYF. CDR3 coding DNA: TGCGCCAGCAGCTTGCGGTCAGGGGGCACAGCGTACGAGCAGTACTTC.

The CDR3 reads CASSEALAGPNEKLFF. CDR3 nucleotide sequence: TGTGCCAGCAGTGAAGCGCTTGCAGGGCCTAATGAAAAACTGTTTTTT. The chain combines TRBV6-1 with TRBJ1-4; weak D call: TRBD1 (5 bases). Germline CDR1 is MNHNS and CDR2 is SASEGT. The CDR3 spans 16 residues. V was shortened by 0 bases and J by 3 bases, with 11 bases between the two germline ends.

The chain recombines TRBV12-1 with TRBJ1-1; the table's D call, TRBD1, was not checked against the DNA. TRBV12-1 is an annotated pseudogene. This CDR3 comprises 18 residues. The CDR3 loop reads CASSLRFPGQGTNTEAFF. CDR3 nucleotides: TGTGCCAGCAGCTTAAGGTTTCCGGGACAGGGCACGAACACTGAAGCTTTCTTT.

V usage is TRBV2 and J usage is TRBJ2-2, with 7 nucleotides matching TRBD1. With V trimmed by 3 bases and J by 6 bases, 7 bases remained unmatched. Germline V CDR1 and CDR2: SNHLY, FYNNEI. CDR3 length equals 15 residues. The CDR3 bases are TGTGCCAGCAGTGAGGGACAGAGTAAGCCCGGGGAGCTGTTTTTT. This gives the protein CASSEGQSKPGELFF.

This clone has a handful of counts. The V and J genes are TRBV7-8 and TRBJ1-1; D is possibly TRBD1 (5 bases). Trimming stripped 5 bases from V and 3 bases from J, with 13 bases between. This CDR3 has 14 residues. In germline, CDR1 is SGHVS, CDR2 FQNEAQ. CDR3 in DNA: TGTGCCAGCAGCCCAAACTGGGGGGACACTGAAGCTTTCTTT. It is translated as CASSPNWGDTEAFF.

This chain joins TRBV5-1 and TRBJ1-1; D remains unclear. V lost 0 bases, J lost 5 bases, and 8 bases lay in between. CDR1 and CDR2 (germline): SGHRS, YFSETQ. This CDR3 contains 13 residues. The CDR3 DNA is TGCGCCAGCAGCTTGGAGATGAGAACTGAAGCTTTCTTT. This gives the protein CASSLEMRTEAFF. Filled out from reference TRBV5-1 and TRBJ1-1, the complete variable domain reads KAGVTQTPRYLIKTRGQQVTLSCSPISGHRSVSWYQQTPGQGLQFLFEYFSETQRNKGNFPGRFSGRQFSNSRSEMNVSTLELGDSALYLCASSLEMRTEAFFGQGTRLTVV.

The chain carries TRBV10-3 and TRBJ1-1; D is unclear. With 6 bases removed from V and 2 bases from J, the gap between germline ends came to 10 bases. CDR1 is ENHRY and CDR2 is SYGVKD in the germline V gene. The CDR3 loop spans 13 amino acids. The CDR3 here is CAIRERPNTEAFF. DNA of the CDR3: TGTGCCATCAGAGAACGGCCAAACACTGAAGCTTTCTTT.

The chain employs TRBV7-8 and TRBJ1-6; the match to TRBD1 covers 10 bases. After removal of 5 bases from V and 9 bases from J, the junction contained 13 bases not matched to a gene. The CDR3 loop spans 17 amino acids. The V gene's germline CDR1 is SGHVS and CDR2 FQNEAQ. The CDR3 loop is CASSLRTGQGISSPLHF. The CDR3 DNA is TGTGCCAGCAGCCTCCGGACGGGACAGGGGATATCTTCACCCCTCCACTTT.